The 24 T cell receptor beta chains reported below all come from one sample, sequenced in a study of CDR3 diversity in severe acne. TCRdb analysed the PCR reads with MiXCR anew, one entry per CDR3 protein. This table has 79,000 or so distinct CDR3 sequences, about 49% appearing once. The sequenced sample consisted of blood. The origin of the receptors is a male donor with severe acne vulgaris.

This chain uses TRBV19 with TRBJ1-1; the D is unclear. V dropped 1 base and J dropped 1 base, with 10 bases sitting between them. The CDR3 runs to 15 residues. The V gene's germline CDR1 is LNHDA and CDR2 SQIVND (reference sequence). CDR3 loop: CASSIVTDRNTEAFF. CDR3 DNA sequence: TGTGCCAGTAGTATAGTGACTGACCGGAACACTGAAGCTTTCTTT.

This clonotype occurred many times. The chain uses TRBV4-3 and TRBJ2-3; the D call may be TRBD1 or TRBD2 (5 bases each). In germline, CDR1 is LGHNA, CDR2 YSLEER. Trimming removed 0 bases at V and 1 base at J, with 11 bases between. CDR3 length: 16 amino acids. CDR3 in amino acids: CASSQDWRGGTDTQYF. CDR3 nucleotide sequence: TGCGCCAGCAGCCAAGATTGGAGAGGGGGCACAGATACGCAGTATTTT.

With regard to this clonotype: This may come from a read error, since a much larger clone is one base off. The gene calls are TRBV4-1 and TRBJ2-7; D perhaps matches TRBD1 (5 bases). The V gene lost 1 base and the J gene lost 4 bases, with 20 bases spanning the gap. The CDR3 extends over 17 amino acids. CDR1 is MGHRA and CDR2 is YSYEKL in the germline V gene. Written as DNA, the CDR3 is TGCGCCAGCAGCCAAGTTACTACAAGGGGCTTGATATACGAGCAGTACTTC. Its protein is CASSQVTTRGLIYEQYF.

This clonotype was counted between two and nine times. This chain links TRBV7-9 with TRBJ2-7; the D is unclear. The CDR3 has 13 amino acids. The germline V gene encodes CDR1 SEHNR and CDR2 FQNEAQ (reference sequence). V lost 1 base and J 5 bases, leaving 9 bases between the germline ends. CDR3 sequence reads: CASSLGELNEQYF. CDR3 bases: TGTGCCAGCAGCTTAGGGGAATTGAACGAGCAGTACTTC.

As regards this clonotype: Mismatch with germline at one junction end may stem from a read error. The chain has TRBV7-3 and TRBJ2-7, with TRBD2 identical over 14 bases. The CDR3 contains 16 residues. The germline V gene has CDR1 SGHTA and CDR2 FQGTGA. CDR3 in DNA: TGTGCCAGCAGCGACCGACTAGCGGGAGGGCCGTCAGAGCAGTACTTT. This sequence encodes CASSDRLAGGPSEQYF. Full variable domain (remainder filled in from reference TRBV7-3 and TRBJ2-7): GAGVSQTPSNKVTEKGKYVELRCDPISGHTALYWYRQSLGQGPEFLIYFQGTGAADDSGLPNDRFFAVRPEGSVSTLKIQRTERGDSAVYLCASSDRLAGGPSEQYFGPGTRLTVT.

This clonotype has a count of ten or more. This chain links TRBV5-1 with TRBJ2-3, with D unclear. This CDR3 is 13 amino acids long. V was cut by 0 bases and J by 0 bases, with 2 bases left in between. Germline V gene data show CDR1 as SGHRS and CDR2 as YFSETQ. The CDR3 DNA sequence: TGCGCCAGCAGCTTGGAAAGCACAGATACGCAGTATTTT. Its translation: CASSLESTDTQYF.

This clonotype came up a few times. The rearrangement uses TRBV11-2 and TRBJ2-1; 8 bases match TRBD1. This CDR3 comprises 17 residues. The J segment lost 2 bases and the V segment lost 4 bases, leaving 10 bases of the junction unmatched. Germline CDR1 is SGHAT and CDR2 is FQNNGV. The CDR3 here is CASSSEGQGATYNEQFF. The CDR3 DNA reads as TGTGCCAGCAGCTCCGAAGGTCAGGGGGCGACCTACAATGAGCAGTTCTTC.

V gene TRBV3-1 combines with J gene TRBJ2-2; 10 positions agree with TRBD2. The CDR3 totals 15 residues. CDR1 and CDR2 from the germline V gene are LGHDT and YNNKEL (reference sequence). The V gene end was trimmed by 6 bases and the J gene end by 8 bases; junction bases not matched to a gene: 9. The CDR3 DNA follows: TGTGCCAGCAGGAAGAGTCTAGCGGGAGTGGGGGAGCTGTTTTTT. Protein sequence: CASRKSLAGVGELFF.

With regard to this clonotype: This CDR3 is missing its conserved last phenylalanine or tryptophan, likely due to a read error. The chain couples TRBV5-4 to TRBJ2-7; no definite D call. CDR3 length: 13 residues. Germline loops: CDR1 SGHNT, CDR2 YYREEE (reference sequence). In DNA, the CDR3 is TGTGCCAGCAGCCGGGCCACCGTCTACGGGCAGTACCTC. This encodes CASSRATVYGQYL.

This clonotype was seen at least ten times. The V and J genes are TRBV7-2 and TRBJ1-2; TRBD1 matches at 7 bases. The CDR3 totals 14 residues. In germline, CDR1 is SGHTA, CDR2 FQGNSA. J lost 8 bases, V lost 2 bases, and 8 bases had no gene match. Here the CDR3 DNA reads TGTGCCAGCAGCTTATGGGGCAGGGGGGGAGGCTACACCTTC. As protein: CASSLWGRGGGYTF.

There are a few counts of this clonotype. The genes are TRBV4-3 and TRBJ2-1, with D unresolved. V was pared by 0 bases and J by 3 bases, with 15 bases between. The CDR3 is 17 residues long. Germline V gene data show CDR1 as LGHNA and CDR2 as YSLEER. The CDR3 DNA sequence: TGCGCCAGCAGCCAAGACTCCTCCGATATGTACTACAATGAGCAGTTCTTC. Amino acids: CASSQDSSDMYYNEQFF.

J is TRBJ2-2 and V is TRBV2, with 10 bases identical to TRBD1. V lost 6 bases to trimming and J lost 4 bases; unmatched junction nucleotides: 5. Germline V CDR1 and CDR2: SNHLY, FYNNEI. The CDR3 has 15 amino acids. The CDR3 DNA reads TGTGCCAGCAGGGAAAGGACAGGGGGCACCGGGGAGCTGTTTTTT. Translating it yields CASRERTGGTGELFF.

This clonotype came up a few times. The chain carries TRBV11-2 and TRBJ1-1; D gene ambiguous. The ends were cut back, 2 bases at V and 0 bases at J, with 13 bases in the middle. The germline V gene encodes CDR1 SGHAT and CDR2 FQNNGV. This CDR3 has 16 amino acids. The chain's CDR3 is CASSLFGLHLNTEAFF. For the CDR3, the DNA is TGTGCCAGCAGCTTATTTGGTCTACACCTGAACACTGAAGCTTTCTTT.

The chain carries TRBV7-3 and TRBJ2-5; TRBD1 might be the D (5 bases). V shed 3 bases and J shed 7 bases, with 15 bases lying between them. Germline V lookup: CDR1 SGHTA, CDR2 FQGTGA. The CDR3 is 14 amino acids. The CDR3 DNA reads TGTGCCAGCAGCTTTGGACACTCCGAGGCGACCCAGTACTTC. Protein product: CASSFGHSEATQYF. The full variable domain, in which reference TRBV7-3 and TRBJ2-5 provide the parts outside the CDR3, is GAGVSQTPSNKVTEKGKYVELRCDPISGHTALYWYRQSLGQGPEFLIYFQGTGAADDSGLPNDRFFAVRPEGSVSTLKIQRTERGDSAVYLCASSFGHSEATQYFGPGTRLLVL.

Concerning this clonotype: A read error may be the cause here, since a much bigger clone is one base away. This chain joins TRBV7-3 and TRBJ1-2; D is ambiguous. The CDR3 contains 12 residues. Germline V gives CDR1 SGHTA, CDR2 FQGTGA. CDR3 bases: TGTGCCAGCAGCCCACTCAACTATAGCTACACCTTC. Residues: CASSPLNYSYTF.

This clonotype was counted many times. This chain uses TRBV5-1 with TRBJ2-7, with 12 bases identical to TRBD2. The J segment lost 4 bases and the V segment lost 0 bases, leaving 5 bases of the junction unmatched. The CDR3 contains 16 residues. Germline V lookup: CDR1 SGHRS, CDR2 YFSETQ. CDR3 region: CASSLGIGLAGYEQYF. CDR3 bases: TGCGCCAGCAGCTTGGGGATCGGACTAGCGGGATACGAGCAGTACTTC.

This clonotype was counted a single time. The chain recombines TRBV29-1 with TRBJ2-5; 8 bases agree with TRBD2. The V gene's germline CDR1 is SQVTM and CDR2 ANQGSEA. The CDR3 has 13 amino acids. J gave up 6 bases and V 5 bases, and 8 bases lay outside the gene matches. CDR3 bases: TGCAGCGTTCTCGGGAGGGCCAGAAAGACCCAGTACTTC. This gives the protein CSVLGRARKTQYF.

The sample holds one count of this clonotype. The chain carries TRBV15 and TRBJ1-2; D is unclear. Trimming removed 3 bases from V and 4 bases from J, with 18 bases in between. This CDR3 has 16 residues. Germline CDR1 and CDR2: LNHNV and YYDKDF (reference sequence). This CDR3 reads CATSRDSDFSSYGYTF. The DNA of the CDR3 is TGTGCCACCAGCAGGGACTCGGACTTTTCGTCCTATGGCTACACCTTC. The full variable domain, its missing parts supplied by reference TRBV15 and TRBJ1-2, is DAMVIQNPRYQVTQFGKPVTLSCSQTLNHNVMYWYQQKSSQAPKLLFHYYDKDFNNEADTPDNFQSRRPNTSFCFLDIRSPGLGDTAMYLCATSRDSDFSSYGYTFGSGTRLTVV.

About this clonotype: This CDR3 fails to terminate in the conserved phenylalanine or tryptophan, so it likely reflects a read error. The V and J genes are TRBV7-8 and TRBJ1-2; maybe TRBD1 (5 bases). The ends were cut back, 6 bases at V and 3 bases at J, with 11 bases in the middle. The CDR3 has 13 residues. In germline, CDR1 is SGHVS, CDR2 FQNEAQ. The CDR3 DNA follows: TGTGCCAGCAGGGGGGGGTTTCACTATGGCTACACCCTC. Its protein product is CASRGGFHYGYTL.

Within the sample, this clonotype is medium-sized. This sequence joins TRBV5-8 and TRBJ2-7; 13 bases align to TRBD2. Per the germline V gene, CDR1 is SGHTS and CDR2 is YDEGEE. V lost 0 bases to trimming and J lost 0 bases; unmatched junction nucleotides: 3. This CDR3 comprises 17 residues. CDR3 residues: CASSLAGTSGTSYEQYF. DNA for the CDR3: TGTGCCAGCAGCTTGGCTGGGACTAGCGGGACCTCCTACGAGCAGTACTTC.

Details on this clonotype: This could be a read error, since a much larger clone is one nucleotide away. In DNA form, the CDR3 reads TGTGCCAGCAGCTTCGGACTAGCGGGAGGGCCAGGCCACGAGCAGTACTTC. This gives the protein CASSFGLAGGPGHEQYF. The chain links TRBV9 to TRBJ2-7; 15 nucleotides match TRBD2. The CDR3 is 17 amino acids. Germline V lookup: CDR1 SGDLS, CDR2 YYNGEE. J gave up 5 bases and V 4 bases, and 10 bases lay outside the gene matches. Filled out from reference TRBV9 and TRBJ2-7, the complete variable domain reads DSGVTQTPKHLITATGQRVTLRCSPRSGDLSVYWYQQSLDQGLQFLIQYYNGEERAKGNILERFSAQQFPDLHSELNLSSLELGDSALYFCASSFGLAGGPGHEQYFGPGTRLTVT.

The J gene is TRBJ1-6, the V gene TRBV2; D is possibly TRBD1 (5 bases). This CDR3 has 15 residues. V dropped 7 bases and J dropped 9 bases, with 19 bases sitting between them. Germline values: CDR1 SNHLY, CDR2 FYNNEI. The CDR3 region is CASKYTGTPGSPLHF. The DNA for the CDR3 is TGTGCCAGCAAGTACACCGGGACGCCAGGTTCACCCCTCCACTTT.

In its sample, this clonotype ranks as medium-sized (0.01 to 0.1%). The CDR3 nucleotides read TGCGCCAGCAGCGTCGGTGGGTTCCCAGATACGCAGTATTTT. Protein product: CASSVGGFPDTQYF. V usage is TRBV5-1 and J usage is TRBJ2-3, with D unclear. V lost 4 bases, J lost 4 bases, and 13 bases lay in between. The CDR3 sequence is 14 residues long. Germline CDR1 reads SGHRS; CDR2 reads YFSETQ.

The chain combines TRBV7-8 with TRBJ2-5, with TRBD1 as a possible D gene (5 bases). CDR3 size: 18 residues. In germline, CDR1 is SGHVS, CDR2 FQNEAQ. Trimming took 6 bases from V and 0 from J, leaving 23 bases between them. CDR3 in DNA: TGTGCCAGCAGTCCAAGGACACACCTGAGCCCGTACCAAGAGACCCAGTACTTC. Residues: CASSPRTHLSPYQETQYF.